Following are 24 T cell receptor beta chains from one sample sequenced in a study of blood T cell repertoires in COVID-19. Sequenced by immunoSEQ multiplex PCR; TCRdb stores in-frame clones only, minus some. Here the sample spans 200,000 to 250,000 clones, roughly 80% being singletons. The sample comprised peripheral blood. The receptors come from a woman aged 70-85 years with active or convalescent COVID-19.

This clone was seen a handful of times. The CDR3 here is CASSVRDSETNEKLFF. DNA for the CDR3: TGTGCCAGCAGTGTACGGGACAGCGAAACTAATGAAAAACTGTTTTTT. The chain recombines TRBV6-2 or TRBV6-3 with TRBJ1-4, with TRBD1 matching 7 bases. The CDR3 is 16 amino acids. Germline CDR1 MNHEY, CDR2 SVGEGT. Trimming cost V 5 bases and J 1 base; bases outside gene matches: 7.

Here the CDR3 reads CASSLSPDTEAFF. The DNA for the CDR3 is TGTGCCAGCAGCTTAAGCCCGGACACTGAAGCTTTCTTT. The chain combines TRBV7-2 with TRBJ1-1, with D unresolved. Trimming removed 2 bases at V and 3 bases at J, with 7 bases between. Germline loops: CDR1 SGHTA, CDR2 FQGNSA. The CDR3 is 13 residues long.

This clone has just one count. The J gene is TRBJ1-3, the V gene TRBV19, with unresolved D. Trimming removed 7 bases from V and 0 bases from J, with 10 bases in between. This CDR3 has 14 residues. CDR1 and CDR2 (germline): LNHDA, SQIVND (reference sequence). CDR3 loop: CASKSGSSGNTIYF. CDR3 nucleotide sequence: TGTGCCAGTAAGAGCGGGAGCTCTGGAAACACCATATATTTT.

In this sample, this clone turned up a few times. The gene calls are TRBV29-1 and TRBJ1-3, with no clear D. Germline CDR1 SQVTM, CDR2 ANQGSEA. The CDR3 spans 12 residues. Trimming removed 4 bases from V and 4 bases from J, with 8 bases in between. The CDR3 DNA reads as TGCAGCGTTGTGAACGGGGGAAACACCATATATTTT. Amino acid sequence: CSVVNGGNTIYF.

V is TRBV7-9 and J is TRBJ2-6; no reliable D call. V was pared by 1 base and J by 0 bases, with 4 bases between. The CDR3 contains 15 residues. Germline lookup yields CDR1 SEHNR and CDR2 FQNEAQ (reference sequence). The CDR3 region is CASSLDSSGANVLTF. CDR3 bases: TGTGCCAGCAGCTTAGACAGCTCTGGGGCCAACGTCCTGACTTTC.

The rearrangement uses TRBV5-4 and TRBJ2-3; D perhaps matches TRBD2 (7 bases). Trimming cost V 4 bases and J 5 bases, with 20 bases left between them. In germline, CDR1 is SGHNT, CDR2 YYREEE (reference sequence). CDR3 length: 16 residues. The CDR3 sequence is CASSAPTAGAIDTQYF. CDR3 DNA: TGTGCCAGCAGCGCCCCGACGGCGGGGGCGATAGATACGCAGTATTTT.

This chain joins TRBV7-2 and TRBJ1-2; D possibly corresponds to TRBD1 (6 bases). CDR1 is SGHTA and CDR2 is FQGNSA in the germline V gene. V was shortened by 5 bases and J by 3 bases, with 19 bases between the two germline ends. This CDR3 is built from 16 residues. The chain's CDR3 is CASSPDPQGADYGYTF. The CDR3 nucleotides are TGTGCCAGCAGCCCCGACCCACAGGGCGCCGACTATGGCTACACCTTC.

This chain connects TRBV7-9 to TRBJ1-2; D is unclear. The CDR3 totals 13 residues. The V and J ends lost 1 base and 4 bases respectively, with 7 bases between them. Germline V gene lookup returns CDR1 SEHNR and CDR2 FQNEAQ (reference sequence). CDR3 loop: CASSLDAGYGYTF. CDR3 sequence (DNA): TGTGCCAGCAGCTTAGATGCCGGCTATGGCTACACCTTC.

The genes are TRBV12-3 or TRBV12-4 and TRBJ1-1, with D maybe TRBD1 (5 bases). CDR3 length equals 13 residues. Trimming stripped 6 bases from V and 3 bases from J, with 11 bases between. This CDR3 reads CASSPRGDTEAFF. CDR3 coding DNA: TGTGCCAGCAGCCCCCGGGGGGACACTGAAGCTTTCTTT.

The chain combines TRBV4-3 with TRBJ2-1, with a tentative D call TRBD2 (6 bases). Germline loops: CDR1 LGHNA, CDR2 YSLEER. Between the trimmed V and J ends, which lost 4 bases and 0 bases, there was a span of 16 bases. The length of the CDR3 is 17 residues. CDR3 in amino acids: CASSRIVSGFSYNEQFF. The DNA for the CDR3 is TGCGCCAGCAGCCGAATCGTTAGCGGTTTCTCCTACAATGAGCAGTTCTTC.

The J gene is TRBJ1-6, the V gene TRBV27, with TRBD1 identical over 7 bases. In germline, CDR1 is MNHEY, CDR2 SMNVEV (reference sequence). The CDR3 is made up of 14 amino acids. Trimming at V came to 5 bases and at J to 7 bases, leaving 5 bases not matched to a gene. This CDR3 reads CASSLQGPNSPLHF. The CDR3 bases are TGTGCCAGCAGTCTACAGGGGCCCAATTCACCCCTCCACTTT.

In DNA form, the CDR3 reads TGTGCCAGCAGCTTAAGAACTAGCGGGGGGGAAGAGACCCAGTACTTC. Amino acid sequence: CASSLRTSGGEETQYF. The chain couples TRBV7-8 to TRBJ2-5; 13 bases agree with TRBD2. V trimming: 2 bases; J trimming: 3 bases; junction bases outside the gene matches: 3. Per germline, CDR1 SGHVS and CDR2 FQNEAQ. The CDR3 runs 16 residues.

This chain joins TRBV18 and TRBJ2-2, with D unresolved. The CDR3 runs 16 residues. In germline, CDR1 is KGHSH, CDR2 LQKENI. V shed 4 bases and J shed 0 bases, with 12 bases lying between them. The DNA of the CDR3 is TGTGCCAGCTCACTGGCTCCGCGGCCGAACACCGGGGAGCTGTTTTTT. It translates to CASSLAPRPNTGELFF.

This clone was seen only once. The CDR3: CASSQDRDTDYGYTF. In nucleotides, the CDR3 is TGTGCCAGCAGCCAAGATCGGGATACGGACTATGGCTACACCTTC. V is TRBV4-2 and J is TRBJ1-2, with unresolved D. CDR3 length equals 15 residues. Trimming left V 0 bases short and J 3 bases short, with 11 bases between. Germline V gives CDR1 LGHNA, CDR2 YNFKEQ.

The chain joins TRBV6-6 to TRBJ1-6, with a possible D match to TRBD1 (6 bases). CDR1 and CDR2 from the germline V gene are MNHNY and SVGAGI (reference sequence). V lost 5 bases and J 7 bases, leaving 15 bases between the germline ends. The CDR3 contains 15 residues. The CDR3, as DNA: TGTGCCAGCAGTCGCGACAGGACGGGAAATTCACCCCTCCACTTT. This translates into CASSRDRTGNSPLHF.

The chain is built from TRBV5-1 and TRBJ2-1, with a weak D call TRBD2 (6 bases). The V gene lost 0 bases and the J gene lost 4 bases, with 11 bases spanning the gap. Germline V gene lookup returns CDR1 SGHRS and CDR2 YFSETQ. The CDR3 has 15 amino acids. The CDR3 protein is CASSLDSGPYNEQFF. CDR3 DNA: TGCGCCAGCAGCTTGGATAGCGGCCCTTACAATGAGCAGTTCTTC.

The chain recombines TRBV6-5 with TRBJ2-7, with D perhaps matching TRBD1 (6 bases). The V and J ends lost 2 bases and 5 bases respectively, with 10 bases between them. Germline CDR1 MNHEY, CDR2 SVGAGI. The CDR3 has 13 residues. As DNA, the CDR3 is TGTGCCAGCAGTTACGGGGGCAGGGACGAGCAGTACTTC. Amino acid sequence: CASSYGGRDEQYF.

This clone has just one count. The rearrangement joins TRBV19 to TRBJ2-1; no firm D call. The length of the CDR3 is 14 residues. The germline V gene has CDR1 LNHDA and CDR2 SQIVND (reference sequence). With 6 bases removed from V and 5 bases from J, the gap between germline ends came to 14 bases. The CDR3 is CASSLQRNNNEQFF. Written as DNA, the CDR3 is TGTGCCAGTAGCCTTCAGCGAAACAACAATGAGCAGTTCTTC.

The chain combines TRBV3-1 (or the pseudogene TRBV3-2) with TRBJ1-6; D might be TRBD1 (6 bases). The germline gives CDR1 LGHDT, CDR2 YNNKEL (reference sequence). The CDR3 runs to 15 residues. V lost 1 base and J 10 bases, leaving 14 bases between the germline ends. The CDR3: CASSQGTSQGSPLHF. In DNA, the CDR3 is TGTGCCAGCAGCCAAGGGACGTCCCAGGGGTCACCCCTCCACTTT.

The V and J genes are TRBV5-1 and TRBJ1-1, with a possible D match to TRBD1 (5 bases). V lost 1 base, J lost 11 bases, and 15 bases lay in between. The CDR3 covers 13 residues. The germline CDR1 and CDR2 sequences are SGHRS and YFSETQ. CDR3 DNA: TGCGCCAGCAGCTTGAAACAGGCCTCCGAGGCTTTCTTT. Its protein product is CASSLKQASEAFF.

The V call is TRBV5-1, the J call TRBJ1-1; TRBD1 aligns across 7 bases. V was pared by 0 bases and J by 2 bases, with 4 bases of the junction left unmatched. This CDR3 has 15 residues. CDR1 and CDR2 (germline): SGHRS, YFSETQ. CDR3 sequence reads: CASSLGGTDNTEAFF. The CDR3 coding sequence is TGCGCCAGCAGCTTGGGTGGGACAGACAACACTGAAGCTTTCTTT. Drawing the rest from reference TRBV5-1 and TRBJ1-1, the complete variable domain is KAGVTQTPRYLIKTRGQQVTLSCSPISGHRSVSWYQQTPGQGLQFLFEYFSETQRNKGNFPGRFSGRQFSNSRSEMNVSTLELGDSALYLCASSLGGTDNTEAFFGQGTRLTVV.

This clone was observed a few times. Other nucleotide sequences from this sample produce the same CDR3. This rearrangement joins TRBV5-1 to TRBJ1-3, with a weak D call TRBD1 (5 bases). Germline V gene sequence: CDR1 SGHRS, CDR2 YFSETQ. Trimming shortened V by 2 bases and J by 0 bases, and 12 bases separated the two germline ends. The CDR3 has 16 residues. The CDR3 loop reads CASSFGSGDSGNTIYF. The CDR3 nucleotides read TGCGCCAGCAGCTTTGGGTCGGGGGACTCTGGAAACACCATATATTTT.

The chain couples TRBV21-1 to TRBJ1-5; TRBD1 is taken as the D call from the table, unchecked against the DNA. TRBV21-1 is labeled a pseudogene. CDR3 length equals 13 residues. The CDR3 reads CAILQVSNQPQHF. Written as DNA, the CDR3 is TGTGCCATCCTTCAGGTTAGCAATCAGCCCCAGCATTTT.

CDR3 amino acids: CASSMGQGAQDTQYF. The CDR3 nucleotides are TGCGCCAGCAGCATGGGACAGGGGGCCCAGGATACGCAGTATTTT. The rearrangement links TRBV5-1 to TRBJ2-3; TRBD1 aligns across 12 bases. CDR3 size: 15 residues. From germline, CDR1 is SGHRS and CDR2 YFSETQ. V was clipped by 4 bases and J by 6 bases; unmatched bases: 6.